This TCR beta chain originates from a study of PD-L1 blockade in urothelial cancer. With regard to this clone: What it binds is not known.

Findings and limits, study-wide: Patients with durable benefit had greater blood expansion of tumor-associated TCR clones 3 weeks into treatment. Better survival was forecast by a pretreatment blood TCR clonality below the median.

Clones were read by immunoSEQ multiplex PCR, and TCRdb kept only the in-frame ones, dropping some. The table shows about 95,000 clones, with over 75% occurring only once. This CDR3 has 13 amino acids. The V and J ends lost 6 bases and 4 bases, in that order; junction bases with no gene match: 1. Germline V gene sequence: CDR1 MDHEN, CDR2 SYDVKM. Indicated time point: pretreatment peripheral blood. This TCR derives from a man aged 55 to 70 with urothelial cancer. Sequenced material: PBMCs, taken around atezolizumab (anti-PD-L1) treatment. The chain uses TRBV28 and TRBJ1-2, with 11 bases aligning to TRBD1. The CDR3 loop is CASRDRGPYGYTF. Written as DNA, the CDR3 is TGTGCCAGCAGGGACAGGGGGCCCTATGGCTACACCTTC.